This T cell receptor beta chain was documented in a study of PD-L1 blockade in urothelial cancer. Looking at the study overall: Prior exposure to chemotherapy in patients amounted to 0 to 3 regimens received. It was at 3 weeks (second dose) and 6 weeks after treatment start that blood was analyzed.

The sample's time point: peripheral blood 6 weeks after treatment start. TCR analog templates of synthetic origin were spiked into each PCR. Only in-frame clones appear in the TCRdb table, and some are missing; sequencing was by immunoSEQ multiplex PCR. Seen here are over 100,000 clones, approximately 90% observed once, and the top ten hold around 4%. This CDR3 spans 14 amino acids. Germline lookup yields CDR1 SGHRS and CDR2 YFSETQ. After removal of 4 bases from V and 5 bases from J, the junction contained 4 bases not matched to a gene. The chain combines TRBV5-1 with TRBJ2-5; 11 positions match TRBD1. The sequence was obtained from a man aged 55-75 years with urothelial cancer. The sample consisted of PBMCs, taken around atezolizumab (anti-PD-L1) treatment. As DNA, the CDR3 is TGCGCCAGCAGCGCGGGGACAGGGGGTGAGACCCAGTACTTC. Translating it yields CASSAGTGGETQYF.